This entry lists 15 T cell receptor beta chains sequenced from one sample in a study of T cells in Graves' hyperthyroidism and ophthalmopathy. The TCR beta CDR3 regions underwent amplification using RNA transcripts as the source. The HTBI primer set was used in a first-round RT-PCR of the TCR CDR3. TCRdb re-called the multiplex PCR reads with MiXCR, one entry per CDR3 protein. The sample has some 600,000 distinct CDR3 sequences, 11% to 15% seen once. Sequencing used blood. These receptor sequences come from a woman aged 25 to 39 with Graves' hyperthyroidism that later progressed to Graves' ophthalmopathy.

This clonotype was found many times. The CDR3 protein is CASSLANPGTGRPYEQYF. DNA of the CDR3: TGTGCCAGCAGCTTAGCCAACCCCGGGACAGGGCGTCCCTACGAGCAGTACTTC. The gene calls are TRBV7-8 and TRBJ2-7, with TRBD1 matching 9 bases. CDR3 length equals 18 residues. J lost 2 bases, V lost 0 bases, and 11 bases had no gene match. Germline V gene sequence: CDR1 SGHVS, CDR2 FQNEAQ. The full variable domain, in which reference TRBV7-8 and TRBJ2-7 provide the parts outside the CDR3, is GAGVSQSPRYKVAKRGQDVALRCDPISGHVSLFWYQQALGQGPEFLTYFQNEAQLDKSGLPSDRFFAERPEGSVSTLKIQRTQQEDSAVYLCASSLANPGTGRPYEQYFGPGTRLTVT.

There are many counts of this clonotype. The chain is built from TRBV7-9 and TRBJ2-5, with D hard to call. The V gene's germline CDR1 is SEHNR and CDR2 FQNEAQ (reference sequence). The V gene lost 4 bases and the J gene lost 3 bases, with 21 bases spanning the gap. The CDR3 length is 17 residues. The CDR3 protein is CASSSPRGLTLEETQYF. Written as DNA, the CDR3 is TGTGCCAGCAGCTCCCCGCGAGGTCTTACGTTAGAAGAGACCCAGTACTTC.

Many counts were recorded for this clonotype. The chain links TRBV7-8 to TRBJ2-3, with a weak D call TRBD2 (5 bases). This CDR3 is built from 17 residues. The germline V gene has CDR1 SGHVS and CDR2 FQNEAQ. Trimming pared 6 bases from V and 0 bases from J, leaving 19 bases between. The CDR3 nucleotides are TGTGCCAGCAGACGATCGAGGGTGAAGACTAGCACAGATACGCAGTATTTT. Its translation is CASRRSRVKTSTDTQYF.

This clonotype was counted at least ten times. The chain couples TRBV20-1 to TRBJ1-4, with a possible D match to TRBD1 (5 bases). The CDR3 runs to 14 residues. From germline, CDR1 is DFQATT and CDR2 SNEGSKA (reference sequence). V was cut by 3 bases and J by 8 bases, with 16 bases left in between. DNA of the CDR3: TGCAGTGCTAGCAGAGAAGGGGTGGGGGAAAAACTGTTTTTT. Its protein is CSASREGVGEKLFF.

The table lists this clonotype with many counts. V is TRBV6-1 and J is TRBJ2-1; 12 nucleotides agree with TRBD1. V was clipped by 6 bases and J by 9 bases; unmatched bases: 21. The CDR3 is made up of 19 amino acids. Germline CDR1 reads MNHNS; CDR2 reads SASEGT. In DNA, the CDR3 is TGTGCCAGCAGCTCTGACCTCCCGGGACAGGGGGCGTCGGTCGGTGAGCAGTTCTTC. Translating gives CASSSDLPGQGASVGEQFF.

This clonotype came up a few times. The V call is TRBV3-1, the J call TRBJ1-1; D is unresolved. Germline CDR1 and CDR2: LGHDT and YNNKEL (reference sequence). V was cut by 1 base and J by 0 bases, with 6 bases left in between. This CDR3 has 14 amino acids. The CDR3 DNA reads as TGTGCCAGCAGCCAAGCTAGATTGAACACTGAAGCTTTCTTT. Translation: CASSQARLNTEAFF.

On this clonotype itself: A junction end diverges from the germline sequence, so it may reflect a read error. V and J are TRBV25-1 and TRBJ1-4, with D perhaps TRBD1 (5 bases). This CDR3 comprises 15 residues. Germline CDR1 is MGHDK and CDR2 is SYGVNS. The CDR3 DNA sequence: TGTGCCAGCAGTGTCGTGGGACCCCGCAATGAAAAACTGTCTTTT. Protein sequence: CASSVVGPRNEKLSF.

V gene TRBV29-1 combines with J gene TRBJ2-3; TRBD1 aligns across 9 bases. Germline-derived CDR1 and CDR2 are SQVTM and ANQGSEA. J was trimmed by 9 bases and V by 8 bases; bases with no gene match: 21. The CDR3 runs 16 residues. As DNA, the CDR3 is TGCAGCTCTGAGGGGGAAACCGGGACAGGGATTGGGACGCAGTATTTT. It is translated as CSSEGETGTGIGTQYF.

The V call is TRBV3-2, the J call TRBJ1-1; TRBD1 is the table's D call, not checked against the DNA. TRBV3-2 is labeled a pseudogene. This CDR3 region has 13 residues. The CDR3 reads CASRPGQGTEAFF. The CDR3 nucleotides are TGTGCCAGCAGACCCGGACAGGGCACTGAAGCTTTCTTT.

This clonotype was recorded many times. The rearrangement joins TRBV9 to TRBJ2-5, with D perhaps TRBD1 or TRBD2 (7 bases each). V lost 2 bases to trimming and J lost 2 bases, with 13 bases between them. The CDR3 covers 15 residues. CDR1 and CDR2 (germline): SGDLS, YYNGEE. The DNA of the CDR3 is TGTGCCAGCAGCGTCGAGCGGGACAGACAAGAGACCCAGTACTTC. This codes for CASSVERDRQETQYF. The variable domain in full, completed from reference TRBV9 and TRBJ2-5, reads DSGVTQTPKHLITATGQRVTLRCSPRSGDLSVYWYQQSLDQGLQFLIQYYNGEERAKGNILERFSAQQFPDLHSELNLSSLELGDSALYFCASSVERDRQETQYFGPGTRLLVL.

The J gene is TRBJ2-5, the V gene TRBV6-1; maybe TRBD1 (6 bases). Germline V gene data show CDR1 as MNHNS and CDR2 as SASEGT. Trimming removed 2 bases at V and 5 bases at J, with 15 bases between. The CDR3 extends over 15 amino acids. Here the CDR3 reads CASSENTGFGETQYF. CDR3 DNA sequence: TGTGCCAGCAGTGAAAATACAGGGTTCGGGGAGACCCAGTACTTC.

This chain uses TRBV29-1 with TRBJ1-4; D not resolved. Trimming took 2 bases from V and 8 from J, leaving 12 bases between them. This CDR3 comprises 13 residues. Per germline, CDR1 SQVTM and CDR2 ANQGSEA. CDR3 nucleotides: TGCAGCGTTGAAACTGAGGAGCTGGAAAAACTGTTTTTT. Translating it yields CSVETEELEKLFF.

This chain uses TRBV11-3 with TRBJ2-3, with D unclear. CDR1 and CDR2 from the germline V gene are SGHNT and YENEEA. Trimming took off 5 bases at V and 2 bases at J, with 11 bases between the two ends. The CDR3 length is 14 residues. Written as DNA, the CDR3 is TGTGCCAGCAGCCCCGGTGGGTTCACAGATACGCAGTATTTT. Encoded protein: CASSPGGFTDTQYF.

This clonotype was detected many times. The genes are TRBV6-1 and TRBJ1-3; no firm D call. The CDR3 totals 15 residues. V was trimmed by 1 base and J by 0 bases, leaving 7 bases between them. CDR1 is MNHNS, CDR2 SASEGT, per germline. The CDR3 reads CASSEDRSSGNTIYF. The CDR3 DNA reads TGTGCCAGCAGTGAAGACAGAAGCTCTGGAAACACCATATATTTT.

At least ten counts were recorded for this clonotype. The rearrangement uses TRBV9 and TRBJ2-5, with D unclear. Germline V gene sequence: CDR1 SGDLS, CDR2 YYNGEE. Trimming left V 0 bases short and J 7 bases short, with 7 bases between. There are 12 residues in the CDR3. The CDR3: CASSVEVGTQYF. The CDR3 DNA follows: TGTGCCAGCAGCGTAGAGGTGGGGACCCAGTACTTC.